The 27 T cell receptor beta chains below come from one sample, sequenced in a study of control samples from healthy donors and cancer patients. Repertoires were generated with immunoSEQ multiplex PCR, while TCRdb's copy carries only in-frame clones and drops some. The sample carries more than 80,000 clones, approximately 93% recorded once. Specimen: blood. The receptors were sampled from a man younger than 30 in good health.

This rearrangement joins TRBV20-1 to TRBJ2-3, with D possibly being TRBD2 (6 bases). V was trimmed by 3 bases and J by 3 bases, leaving 10 bases between them. This CDR3 contains 13 residues. CDR1 and CDR2 from the germline V gene are DFQATT and SNEGSKA (reference sequence). This CDR3 reads CSASPTRTDTQYF. Here the CDR3 DNA reads TGCAGTGCTAGTCCGACTAGGACAGATACGCAGTATTTT.

V and J are TRBV29-1 and TRBJ2-3; TRBD1 matches at 7 bases. CDR1 is SQVTM and CDR2 is ANQGSEA in the germline V gene. V lost 6 bases, J lost 5 bases, and 8 bases stayed unmatched. There are 13 residues in the CDR3. DNA of the CDR3: TGCAGCGTCTACGACAGGGTGAAAGATACGCAGTATTTT. Amino acids: CSVYDRVKDTQYF.

The chain is built from TRBV4-3 and TRBJ1-1; D gene unclear. The CDR3 consists of 15 residues. From germline, CDR1 is LGHNA and CDR2 YSLEER. Trimming stripped 0 bases from V and 1 base from J, with 9 bases between. CDR3 bases: TGCGCCAGCAGCCAAGATGATCGGGGGAACACTGAAGCTTTCTTT. Translated, it gives CASSQDDRGNTEAFF.

This clone has a single count. The chain combines TRBV19 with TRBJ1-1; tentatively, D is TRBD1 (5 bases). The CDR3 consists of 13 residues. The V gene lost 3 bases and the J gene lost 8 bases, with 13 bases spanning the gap. Germline values: CDR1 LNHDA, CDR2 SQIVND (reference sequence). The CDR3 sequence: CASSMGPFAEAFF. The CDR3 DNA is TGTGCCAGTAGTATGGGGCCTTTTGCGGAAGCTTTCTTT.

The chain couples TRBV27 to TRBJ2-7; the D gene is possibly TRBD2 (6 bases). V lost 5 bases, J lost 3 bases, and 20 bases lay in between. This CDR3 region has 16 residues. Germline values: CDR1 MNHEY, CDR2 SMNVEV (reference sequence). The CDR3 bases are TGTGCCAGCAGTGCCCAACTAGCTGGCAATGTCTACGAGCAGTACTTC. Translating gives CASSAQLAGNVYEQYF.

Comments on this clone: The sample contains more than one DNA sequence encoding this CDR3. V is TRBV5-1 and J is TRBJ1-1; no firm D call. Trimming removed 0 bases from V and 0 bases from J, with 9 bases in between. The CDR3 is made up of 15 amino acids. CDR1 is SGHRS, CDR2 YFSETQ, per germline. The CDR3 nucleotides read TGCGCCAGCAGCTTGGGCGCGGGCATGAACACTGAAGCTTTCTTT. Protein: CASSLGAGMNTEAFF.

The J gene is TRBJ1-2, the V gene TRBV7-2, with D uncertain. The germline V gene encodes CDR1 SGHTA and CDR2 FQGNSA. V was cut by 0 bases and J by 2 bases, with 13 bases left in between. This CDR3 is 16 amino acids long. In DNA, the CDR3 is TGTGCCAGCAGCTTAGCGTTTAGTCCGGCGAACTATGGCTACACCTTC. Its translation: CASSLAFSPANYGYTF.

V gene TRBV3-1 (or the pseudogene TRBV3-2) combines with J gene TRBJ1-2, with a weak D call TRBD1 (6 bases). Trimming took 3 bases from V and 4 from J, leaving 33 bases between them. This CDR3 has 21 residues. The germline V gene has CDR1 LGHDT and CDR2 YNNKEL (reference sequence). CDR3 protein: CASSQGLTQTTGRTLSYGYTF. CDR3 in DNA: TGTGCCAGCAGCCAGGGGCTGACACAGACCACAGGGAGGACCCTTAGCTATGGCTACACCTTC.

This CDR3 reads CASTSPGGSEAFF. The CDR3 DNA is TGTGCCAGCACCTCCCCGGGTGGGTCTGAAGCTTTCTTT. The rearrangement uses TRBV12-3 or TRBV12-4 and TRBJ1-1; D not certain. Trimming removed 7 bases from V and 6 bases from J, with 15 bases in between. The CDR3 contains 13 residues.

This chain joins TRBV10-3 and TRBJ2-2, with 7 bases identical to TRBD1. Germline V lookup: CDR1 ENHRY, CDR2 SYGVKD. With 10 bases clipped from V and 1 base from J, the junction kept 6 bases outside the gene matches. The CDR3 contains 14 residues. CDR3 nucleotide sequence: TGTGCCACCCAGGGGACAGAGAACACCGGGGAGCTGTTTTTT. Its translation: CATQGTENTGELFF.

The chain has TRBV6-5 and TRBJ2-7; TRBD1 might be the D (5 bases). V lost 0 bases and J lost 3, with 15 bases in between. The CDR3 is made up of 16 amino acids. CDR1 and CDR2 from the germline V gene are MNHEY and SVGAGI. The CDR3 region has the DNA TGTGCCAGCAGTTACTCGACAACAGGCCCCCTCTACGAGCAGTACTTC. Its translation is CASSYSTTGPLYEQYF.

V is TRBV15 and J is TRBJ1-1, with 7 bases fitting TRBD1. V gave up 0 bases and J gave up 4 bases; unmatched junction bases: 2. Germline CDR1 LNHNV, CDR2 YYDKDF (reference sequence). The CDR3 contains 14 residues. In DNA form, the CDR3 reads TGTGCCACCAGCAGAGAAGACAGGGCCACTGAAGCTTTCTTT. Protein product: CATSREDRATEAFF.

This rearrangement joins TRBV7-2 to TRBJ2-1, with TRBD2 as a possible D gene (5 bases). The CDR3 consists of 12 residues. In germline, CDR1 is SGHTA, CDR2 FQGNSA. V dropped 4 bases and J dropped 6 bases, with 7 bases sitting between them. CDR3 region: CASSSTSNEQFF. The CDR3 DNA is TGTGCCAGCAGCTCTACTAGCAATGAGCAGTTCTTC.

In its sample, this clone was seen once. This rearrangement joins TRBV7-3 to TRBJ2-2; D unresolved. V was pared by 5 bases and J by 0 bases, with 7 bases between. The CDR3 runs to 14 residues. Per the germline V gene, CDR1 is SGHTA and CDR2 is FQGTGA. CDR3 loop: CASSPTANTGELFF. The CDR3 DNA is TGTGCCAGCAGCCCTACAGCGAACACCGGGGAGCTGTTTTTT. Filled out from reference TRBV7-3 and TRBJ2-2, the complete variable domain reads GAGVSQTPSNKVTEKGKYVELRCDPISGHTALYWYRQSLGQGPEFLIYFQGTGAADDSGLPNDRFFAVRPEGSVSTLKIQRTERGDSAVYLCASSPTANTGELFFGEGSRLTVL.

The chain carries TRBV6-5 and TRBJ1-1; D is possibly TRBD1 (5 bases). V lost 7 bases to trimming and J lost 1 base, with 13 bases between them. From germline, CDR1 is MNHEY and CDR2 SVGAGI. The CDR3 is made up of 14 amino acids. The CDR3 here is CASKPRQKNTEAFF. CDR3 DNA sequence: TGTGCCAGCAAACCCCGACAGAAGAACACTGAAGCTTTCTTT.

The genes are TRBV7-2 and TRBJ1-2; 8 nucleotides agree with TRBD1. The CDR3 is 12 residues long. Germline lookup yields CDR1 SGHTA and CDR2 FQGNSA. The V and J ends lost 1 base and 12 bases, in that order; junction bases with no gene match: 4. The CDR3 coding sequence is TGTGCCAGCAGCTTAGGACAGGGGAAGGACACCTTC. Encoded protein: CASSLGQGKDTF.

This chain joins TRBV30 and TRBJ2-3, with 8 bases that match TRBD2. Trimming took 4 bases from V and 1 from J; bases not matched to a gene: 4. Germline assignment: CDR1 GTSNPN and CDR2 SVGIG (reference sequence). This CDR3 comprises 14 residues. The CDR3 DNA is TGTGCCTGGAATTCAGCGGGGGGCACAGATACGCAGTATTTT. It yields the protein CAWNSAGGTDTQYF.

V and J are TRBV9 and TRBJ2-1, with a weak D call TRBD2 (5 bases). Trimming took off 2 bases at V and 2 bases at J, with 11 bases between the two ends. CDR1 is SGDLS, CDR2 YYNGEE, per germline. This CDR3 is 15 amino acids long. The CDR3 DNA follows: TGTGCCAGCAGCGTCGAGGGTCGACCCTACAATGAGCAGTTCTTC. Its protein is CASSVEGRPYNEQFF.

The J gene is TRBJ2-3, the V gene TRBV6-2 or TRBV6-3; 8 nucleotides line up with TRBD2. In germline, CDR1 is MNHEY, CDR2 SVGEGT. V lost 0 bases, J lost 4 bases, and 9 bases stayed unmatched. This CDR3 has 17 residues. The CDR3 nucleotides read TGTGCCAGCAGTTACTCCCTATATAGCGGGACGGCAGATACGCAGTATTTT. Amino acids: CASSYSLYSGTADTQYF.

V and J are TRBV3-1 (or the pseudogene TRBV3-2) and TRBJ1-4; D might be TRBD1 (5 bases). With 3 bases removed from V and 3 bases from J, the gap between germline ends came to 8 bases. The CDR3 extends over 14 amino acids. Germline V CDR1 and CDR2: LGHDT, YNNKEL (reference sequence). Here the CDR3 DNA reads TGTGCCAGCAGCCAGGGGCCGGCTAATGAAAAACTGTTTTTT. Residues: CASSQGPANEKLFF.

The rearrangement links TRBV3-1 (or the pseudogene TRBV3-2) to TRBJ1-2; no reliable D call. V shed 6 bases and J shed 6 bases, with 14 bases lying between them. The CDR3 extends over 13 amino acids. Germline V lookup: CDR1 LGHDT, CDR2 YNNKEL (reference sequence). This chain's CDR3 is CASRAKGSDGYTF. In DNA, the CDR3 is TGTGCCAGCAGAGCCAAGGGTTCGGATGGCTACACCTTC.

V gene TRBV29-1 combines with J gene TRBJ1-1; 7 bases map to TRBD1. The germline CDR1 and CDR2 sequences are SQVTM and ANQGSEA. V lost 7 bases to trimming and J lost 0 bases; unmatched junction nucleotides: 2. There are 12 residues in the CDR3. CDR3 DNA: TGCAGCGCGGGACAGCTGAACACTGAAGCTTTCTTT. It yields the protein CSAGQLNTEAFF.

This chain connects TRBV7-9 to TRBJ2-7, with a possible D match to TRBD1 (5 bases). V was cut by 2 bases and J by 0 bases, with 17 bases left in between. CDR1 is SEHNR and CDR2 is FQNEAQ in the germline V gene (reference sequence). The CDR3 extends over 17 amino acids. DNA for the CDR3: TGTGCCAGCAGCTTAAACCCCACCAAGGGGTCCTCCTACGAGCAGTACTTC. Translating it yields CASSLNPTKGSSYEQYF.

This chain links TRBV5-4 with TRBJ2-7; D not resolved. Looked up from germline, CDR1 is SGHNT and CDR2 is YYREEE (reference sequence). Trimming shortened V by 4 bases and J by 1 base, and 12 bases separated the two germline ends. The CDR3 totals 14 residues. The CDR3 region is CASSPSDGSYEQYF. In nucleotides, the CDR3 is TGTGCCAGCAGCCCGTCGGACGGTTCCTACGAGCAGTACTTC.

The table lists this clone with a count of one. The rearrangement uses TRBV9 and TRBJ1-5, with a weak D call TRBD1 (6 bases). V lost 3 bases and J lost 3, with 10 bases in between. CDR3 length equals 14 residues. Germline-derived CDR1 and CDR2 are SGDLS and YYNGEE. The CDR3: CASSADSLNQPQHF. DNA for the CDR3: TGTGCCAGCAGCGCGGACAGTCTCAATCAGCCCCAGCATTTT.

This chain joins TRBV11-2 and TRBJ2-1; 9 nucleotides match TRBD2. CDR3 length equals 15 residues. CDR1 is SGHAT and CDR2 is FQNNGV in the germline V gene. V trimming: 1 base; J trimming: 6 bases; junction bases outside the gene matches: 4. The CDR3 sequence is CASSLVPSGTNEQFF. DNA of the CDR3: TGTGCCAGCAGCTTAGTTCCTAGCGGGACCAATGAGCAGTTCTTC.

The gene calls are TRBV19 and TRBJ1-2; 7 nucleotides match TRBD1. From germline, CDR1 is LNHDA and CDR2 SQIVND (reference sequence). V trimming: 6 bases; J trimming: 8 bases; junction bases outside the gene matches: 6. The CDR3 covers 12 residues. Here the CDR3 reads CASRQGIGGYTF. The CDR3 nucleotides read TGTGCCAGTAGACAGGGGATTGGCGGCTACACCTTC.